This T cell receptor beta chain was found in a study of CD8+ T cells in alopecia areata. Study details: It was 6 to 18 months of tofacitinib, and then there were 6 months off drug.

Study observations and caveats: Scalp and blood samples kept many expanded lesional clones throughout tofacitinib. There were also resident alphabeta T cells of normal skin sequenced in scalp samples. Mice showed TCR sharing more clearly than patients did, possibly owing to HLA.

Comments on this clone: Its cognate antigen is unknown.

After isolation, RNA underwent reverse transcription to generate cDNA as the sequencing template. Only in-frame clones appear in the TCRdb table, and some are missing; sequencing was by immunoSEQ multiplex PCR. The table has roughly 64,000 clones, just over 45% seen once. Regarding treatment: oral pan-JAK inhibitor, 5-10 mg twice daily. Germline V gene lookup returns CDR1 MNHEY and CDR2 SVGAGI. This CDR3 is built from 15 residues. The V gene end was trimmed by 8 bases and the J gene end by 5 bases; junction bases not matched to a gene: 11. This TCR was recovered from a human donor with alopecia areata. Sequenced here: CD8+ T cells sorted from blood, sampled at approximately week 39, from a patient treated with tofacitinib. The chain recombines TRBV6-5 with TRBJ2-3; TRBD2 agrees at 9 bases. CDR3: CASGDAGGHLDTQYF. The CDR3 nucleotides read TGTGCCAGCGGGGACGCGGGAGGGCATTTAGATACGCAGTATTTT.